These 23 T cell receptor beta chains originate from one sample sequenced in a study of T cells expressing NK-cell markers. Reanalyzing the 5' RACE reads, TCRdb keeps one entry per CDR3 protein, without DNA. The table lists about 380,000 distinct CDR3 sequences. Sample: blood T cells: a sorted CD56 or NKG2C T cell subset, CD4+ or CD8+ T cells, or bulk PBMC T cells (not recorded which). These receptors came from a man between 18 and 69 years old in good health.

The CDR3 here is CSASYAGGPTGVRSSGANVLTF. V gene TRBV20-1 combines with J gene TRBJ2-6; TCRdb picks TRBD1, but there is no DNA to check that call. The CDR3 is 22 residues long. From germline, CDR1 is DFQATT and CDR2 SNEGSKA (reference sequence).

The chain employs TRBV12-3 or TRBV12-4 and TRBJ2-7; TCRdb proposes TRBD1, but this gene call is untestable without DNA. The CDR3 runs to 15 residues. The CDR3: CASSLWGSFSYEQYF.

Here the CDR3 reads CASSWDSNYGYTF. V usage is TRBV27 and J usage is TRBJ1-2; TCRdb's D gene call, TRBD1, goes unchecked for lack of DNA. Germline CDR1 is MNHEY and CDR2 is SMNVEV (reference sequence). The length of the CDR3 is 13 residues.

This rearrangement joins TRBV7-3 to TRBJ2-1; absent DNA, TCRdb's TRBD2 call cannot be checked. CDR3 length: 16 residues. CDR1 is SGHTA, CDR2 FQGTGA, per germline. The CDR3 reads CASSLKSGGGYNEQFF.

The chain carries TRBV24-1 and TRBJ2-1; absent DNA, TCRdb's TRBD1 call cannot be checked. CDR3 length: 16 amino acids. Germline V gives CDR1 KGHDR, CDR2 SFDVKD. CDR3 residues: CATSDPVQAGGNEQFF.

CDR3 sequence reads: CASSWRTGSTNYGYTF. The chain has TRBV5-1 and TRBJ1-2; the D call of TRBD1 rests on TCRdb alone, since no DNA is present to check it. Germline loops: CDR1 SGHRS, CDR2 YFSETQ. The CDR3 is 16 amino acids.

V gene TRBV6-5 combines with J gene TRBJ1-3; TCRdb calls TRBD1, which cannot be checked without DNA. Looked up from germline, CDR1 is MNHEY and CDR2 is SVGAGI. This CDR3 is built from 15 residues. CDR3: CASSLGGTSGNTIYF.

This chain's CDR3 is CSASPGGSYEQYF. The V and J genes are TRBV20-1 and TRBJ2-7; no DNA is available, so the TRBD1 call from TCRdb remains unchecked. The CDR3 is 13 residues long. The germline V gene has CDR1 DFQATT and CDR2 SNEGSKA (reference sequence).

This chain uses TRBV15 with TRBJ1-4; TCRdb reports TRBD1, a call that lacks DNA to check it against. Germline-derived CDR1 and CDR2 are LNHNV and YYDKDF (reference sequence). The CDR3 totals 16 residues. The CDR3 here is CATSRDRGGENEKLFF.

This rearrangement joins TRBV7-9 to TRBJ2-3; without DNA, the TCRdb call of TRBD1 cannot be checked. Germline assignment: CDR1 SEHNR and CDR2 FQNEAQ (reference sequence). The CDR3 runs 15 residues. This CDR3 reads CASSRGRYRTDTQYF.

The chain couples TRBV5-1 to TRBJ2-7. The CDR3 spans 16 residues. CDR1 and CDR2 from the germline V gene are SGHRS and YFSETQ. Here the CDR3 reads CASSLGSAGSSYEQYF.

The CDR3 protein is CASRERPGGTDTQYF. V is TRBV6-1 and J is TRBJ2-3; no DNA is available, so the TRBD2 call from TCRdb remains unchecked. Germline V lookup: CDR1 MNHNS, CDR2 SASEGT. The CDR3 is 15 amino acids.

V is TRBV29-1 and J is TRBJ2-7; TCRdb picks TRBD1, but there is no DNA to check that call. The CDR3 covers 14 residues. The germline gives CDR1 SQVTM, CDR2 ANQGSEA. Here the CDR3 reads CSVAQGAGPYEQYF.

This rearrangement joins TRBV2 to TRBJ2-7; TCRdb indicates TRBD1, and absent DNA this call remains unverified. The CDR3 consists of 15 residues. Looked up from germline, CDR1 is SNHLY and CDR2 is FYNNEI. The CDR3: CASSEVGVFAYEQYF.

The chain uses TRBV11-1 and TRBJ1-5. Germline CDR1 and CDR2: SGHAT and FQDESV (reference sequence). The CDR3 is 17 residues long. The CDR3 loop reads CASTIPRSSNSNQPQHF.

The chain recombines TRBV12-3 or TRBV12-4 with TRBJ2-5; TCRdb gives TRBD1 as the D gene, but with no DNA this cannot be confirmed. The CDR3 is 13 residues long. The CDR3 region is CASSQGQMETQYF.

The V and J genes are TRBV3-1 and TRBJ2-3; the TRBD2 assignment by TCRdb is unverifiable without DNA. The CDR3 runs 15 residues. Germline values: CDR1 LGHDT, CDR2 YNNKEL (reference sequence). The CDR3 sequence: CASSRNSGGADTQYF.

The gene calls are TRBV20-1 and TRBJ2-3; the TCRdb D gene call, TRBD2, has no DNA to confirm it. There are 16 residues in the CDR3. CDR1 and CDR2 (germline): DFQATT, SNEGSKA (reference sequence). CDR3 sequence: CSAGQLAGALTDTQYF.

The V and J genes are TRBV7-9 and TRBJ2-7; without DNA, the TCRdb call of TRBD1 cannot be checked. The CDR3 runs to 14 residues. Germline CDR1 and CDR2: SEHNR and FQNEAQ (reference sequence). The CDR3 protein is CASRSGTGRNEQYF.

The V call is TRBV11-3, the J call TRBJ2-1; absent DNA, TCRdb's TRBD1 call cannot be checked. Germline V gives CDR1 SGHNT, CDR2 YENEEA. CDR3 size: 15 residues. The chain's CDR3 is CASSLWRGQDNEQFF.

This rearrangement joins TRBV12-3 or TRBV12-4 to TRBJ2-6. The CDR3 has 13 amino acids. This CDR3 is CASRPSGANVLTF.

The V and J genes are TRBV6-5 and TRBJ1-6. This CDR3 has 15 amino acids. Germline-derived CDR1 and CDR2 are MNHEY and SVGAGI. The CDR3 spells CASSYLAVGNSPLHF.

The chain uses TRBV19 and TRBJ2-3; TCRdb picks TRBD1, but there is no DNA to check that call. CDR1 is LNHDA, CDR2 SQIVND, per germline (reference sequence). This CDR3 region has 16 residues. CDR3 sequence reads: CASKNRPQGGTDTQYF.